The next 32 T cell receptor beta chains were all read from a single sample in a study of cytomegalovirus exposure and HLA in healthy donors. Use of 60 Vbeta and 13 Jbeta primers characterized the PCR. The protocol was immunoSEQ multiplex PCR, while the TCRdb copy is restricted to in-frame clones and leaves out a portion. The sample has roughly 200,000 clones; approximately 80% are singletons. The sequencing sample was made of PBMCs. The receptors here all came from a boy aged 2 to 9 in good health and CMV-seronegative.

The rearrangement uses TRBV7-9 and TRBJ1-2; 7 bases are a match to TRBD1. Germline assignment: CDR1 SEHNR and CDR2 FQNEAQ (reference sequence). V was pared by 5 bases and J by 2 bases, with 2 bases of the junction left unmatched. The CDR3 is 13 residues long. CDR3 sequence reads: CASSTTGNYGYTF. The CDR3 DNA sequence: TGTGCCAGCAGCACGACAGGGAACTATGGCTACACCTTC.

As concerns this clone: One junction end disagrees with the germline gene, perhaps due to a read error. The rearrangement uses TRBV13 and TRBJ1-2, with a possible D match to TRBD1 (5 bases). The CDR3 sequence is 16 residues long. The germline V gene has CDR1 PRHDT and CDR2 FYEKMQ (reference sequence). The CDR3 region is CASSLARRDSNYGYPF. CDR3 coding DNA: TGTGCCAGCAGCTTAGCCCGACGGGACTCCAACTATGGCTACCCCTTC.

The sample holds one count of this clone. The rearrangement links TRBV9 to TRBJ2-3; D might be TRBD2 (6 bases). Trimming shortened V by 0 bases and J by 6 bases, and 14 bases separated the two germline ends. The CDR3 consists of 15 residues. Germline CDR1 is SGDLS and CDR2 is YYNGEE. DNA for the CDR3: TGTGCCAGCAGCGTAGGACTAGACCGTGTTGATACGCAGTATTTT. It codes for CASSVGLDRVDTQYF.

This clone was recorded a few times. The chain recombines TRBV2 with TRBJ1-5; D call uncertain. There are 14 residues in the CDR3. V was trimmed by 7 bases and J by 2 bases, leaving 12 bases between them. CDR1 SNHLY and CDR2 FYNNEI come from the germline V gene. The CDR3 nucleotides are TGTGCCAGCAAAGAGACAAGTGGCAATCAGCCCCAGCATTTT. This gives the protein CASKETSGNQPQHF.

This rearrangement joins TRBV2 to TRBJ1-2; D gene ambiguous. The germline V and J ends were trimmed by 0 bases and 9 bases, with 17 bases remaining between them. Germline V gene sequence: CDR1 SNHLY, CDR2 FYNNEI. There are 15 residues in the CDR3. The CDR3 nucleotides read TGTGCCAGCAGTGAAGCGATGTCCGGGGAGGTGCGCTACACCTTC. It translates to CASSEAMSGEVRYTF.

This chain links TRBV5-1 with TRBJ2-1, with D possibly being TRBD2 (5 bases). With 4 bases removed from V and 7 bases from J, the gap between germline ends came to 6 bases. This CDR3 contains 11 residues. Germline values: CDR1 SGHRS, CDR2 YFSETQ. The chain's CDR3 is CASSLANEQFF. Here the CDR3 DNA reads TGCGCCAGCAGCCTAGCTAATGAGCAGTTCTTC.

Only one count was recorded for this clone. V usage is TRBV5-6 and J usage is TRBJ2-7; possibly TRBD1 for D (5 bases). Germline CDR1 and CDR2: SGHDT and YYEEEE. The CDR3 is made up of 15 amino acids. The germline V and J ends were trimmed by 1 base and 6 bases, with 17 bases remaining between them. In DNA, the CDR3 is TGTGCCAGCAGCTTGAAAACAGGCTCCTTGGGCGAGCAGTACTTC. It translates to CASSLKTGSLGEQYF.

V is TRBV5-6 and J is TRBJ2-7, with D hard to call. Per the germline V gene, CDR1 is SGHDT and CDR2 is YYEEEE. The V end was cut by 8 bases, the J end by 4 bases, with 22 bases between. The CDR3 spans 15 residues. The CDR3 DNA reads as TGTGCCAGTTTTTTCAAGCAGAAGGCGGCATACGAGCAGTACTTC. It translates to CASFFKQKAAYEQYF.

DNA for the CDR3: TGTGCCAGCAGCCCCTGGACAGGGCCGAACACCGGGGAGCTGTTTTTT. Translated, it gives CASSPWTGPNTGELFF. The chain has TRBV27 and TRBJ2-2; 8 nucleotides agree with TRBD1. The ends lost 6 bases at V and 0 bases at J; junction bases unmatched: 6. This CDR3 region has 16 residues. Per the germline V gene, CDR1 is MNHEY and CDR2 is SMNVEV (reference sequence).

The rearrangement links TRBV16 to TRBJ2-2, with TRBD2 matching 8 bases. Per germline, CDR1 KGHSY and CDR2 FQNENV. The V segment lost 4 bases and the J segment 2 bases; nucleotides outside the gene matches: 9. The CDR3 covers 17 residues. The CDR3 nucleotides are TGTGCCAGCAGCCGGACTAGCTCAGCACTTAACACCGGGGAGCTGTTTTTT. Protein: CASSRTSSALNTGELFF.

The rearrangement uses TRBV6-6 and TRBJ2-7, with 13 bases fitting TRBD2. From germline, CDR1 is MNHNY and CDR2 SVGAGI (reference sequence). The CDR3 is 13 residues long. Germline trimming cut 5 bases from V and 7 bases from J; bases unmatched to any gene: 2. CDR3 in DNA: TGTGCCAGCAGTGCGGGACTAGCGGGAGAGCAGTACTTC. Residues: CASSAGLAGEQYF.

This clone was detected once. V is TRBV14 and J is TRBJ1-5, with TRBD1 as a possible D gene (5 bases). Trimming cost V 4 bases and J 0 bases, with 19 bases left between them. Germline loops: CDR1 SGHDN, CDR2 FVKESK. The CDR3 is 18 amino acids. The DNA for the CDR3 is TGTGCCAGCAGCCGGGGGGGGAGAGAAAGATATAGCAATCAGCCCCAGCATTTT. Protein: CASSRGGRERYSNQPQHF.

The gene calls are TRBV6-1 and TRBJ1-5; TRBD1 agrees at 8 bases. CDR1 and CDR2 (germline): MNHNS, SASEGT. Trimming removed 8 bases from V and 5 bases from J; junction bases left unmatched: 8. This CDR3 region has 14 residues. CDR3 amino acids: CASEPDREDQPQHF. The CDR3 DNA reads as TGTGCCAGCGAGCCGGACAGGGAAGATCAGCCCCAGCATTTT.

The chain is built from TRBV7-2 and TRBJ2-3, with 7 bases fitting TRBD1. V was clipped by 5 bases and J by 1 base; unmatched bases: 0. The CDR3 is made up of 13 amino acids. CDR1 is SGHTA, CDR2 FQGNSA, per germline. The CDR3 protein is CASSQGGTDTQYF. For the CDR3, the DNA is TGTGCCAGCAGCCAGGGGGGCACAGATACGCAGTATTTT.

The CDR3 sequence: CASSLVAGLYEQYF. DNA of the CDR3: TGTGCCAGCAGCTTGGTAGCGGGACTCTACGAGCAGTACTTC. J is TRBJ2-7 and V is TRBV7-9; TRBD2 agrees at 8 bases. The CDR3 runs 14 residues. The V segment lost 3 bases and the J segment 3 bases; nucleotides outside the gene matches: 4. The germline V gene encodes CDR1 SEHNR and CDR2 FQNEAQ (reference sequence).

This chain links TRBV19 with TRBJ1-5; D remains ambiguous. Trimming took off 3 bases at V and 7 bases at J, with 10 bases between the two ends. Per the germline V gene, CDR1 is LNHDA and CDR2 is SQIVND (reference sequence). This CDR3 comprises 13 residues. In DNA form, the CDR3 reads TGTGCCAGTAGTATGCCGATCGGGCAGCCCCAGCATTTT. Protein: CASSMPIGQPQHF.

The rearrangement links TRBV30 to TRBJ2-3; 10 nucleotides match TRBD2. Per germline, CDR1 GTSNPN and CDR2 SVGIG (reference sequence). This CDR3 is built from 14 residues. Trimming removed 5 bases from V and 5 bases from J; junction bases left unmatched: 7. The CDR3 nucleotides read TGTGCCTGGGATCGAGCGGGGGGGATAGATACGCAGTATTTT. Its translation: CAWDRAGGIDTQYF.

This chain connects TRBV30 to TRBJ1-2, with 7 bases matching TRBD1. CDR3 size: 14 residues. Germline assignment: CDR1 GTSNPN and CDR2 SVGIG (reference sequence). The junction had 8 bases not matched to a gene; V was cut back by 5 bases and J by 2 bases. For the CDR3, the DNA is TGTGCCTGGTCGGAAAGGGGGCTCAACTATGGCTACACCTTC. It specifies CAWSERGLNYGYTF.

The J gene is TRBJ2-2, the V gene TRBV5-8, with D possibly TRBD2 on 5 matching bases. Trimming stripped 4 bases from V and 1 base from J, with 8 bases between. The CDR3 spans 14 residues. Germline V CDR1 and CDR2: SGHTS, YDEGEE. The CDR3 DNA follows: TGTGCCAGCAGCCCCGGACTGAACACCGGGGAGCTGTTTTTT. It is translated as CASSPGLNTGELFF. The full variable domain, its missing parts supplied by reference TRBV5-8 and TRBJ2-2, is EAGVTQSPTHLIKTRGQQATLRCSPISGHTSVYWYQQALGLGLQFLLWYDEGEERNRGNFPPRFSGRQFPNYSSELNVNALELEDSALYLCASSPGLNTGELFFGEGSRLTVL.

The V and J genes are TRBV11-2 and TRBJ1-2; TRBD1 matches 7 bases. The CDR3 totals 18 residues. Per the germline V gene, CDR1 is SGHAT and CDR2 is FQNNGV. The trim removed 5 bases at V and 4 bases at J, leaving 19 bases unmatched. DNA for the CDR3: TGTGCCAGCAGCCCCGGCGGGAGGGGAAAGGGGGCAGGCTATGGCTACACCTTC. Protein product: CASSPGGRGKGAGYGYTF.

For the CDR3, the DNA is TGTGCCAGCAGTGAACCAGCGCGGGAGCAGTACTTC. Translated: CASSEPAREQYF. The gene calls are TRBV25-1 and TRBJ2-7; D remains unclear. Trimming took 2 bases from V and 7 from J, leaving 9 bases between them. CDR1 and CDR2 from the germline V gene are MGHDK and SYGVNS. This CDR3 is built from 12 residues.

The chain recombines TRBV6-5 with TRBJ2-5, with D maybe TRBD2 (6 bases). The end of the DNA is better explained by TRBJ2-7, so the J call may be wrong. This CDR3 contains 14 residues. The germline V gene encodes CDR1 MNHEY and CDR2 SVGAGI. CDR3 DNA sequence: TGTGCCAGCAGTCAAACTTGGGGGGACTACGAGCAGTACTTC. This encodes CASSQTWGDYEQYF.

The chain combines TRBV27 with TRBJ1-1; no definite D call. CDR1 is MNHEY, CDR2 SMNVEV, per germline (reference sequence). This CDR3 has 15 amino acids. Trimming shortened V by 5 bases and J by 1 base, and 14 bases separated the two germline ends. CDR3 coding DNA: TGTGCCAGCAGTCCCCACCGGACTGGGAACACTGAAGCTTTCTTT. Its protein is CASSPHRTGNTEAFF.

The CDR3 bases are TGTGCCAGCAGCCAAGATCCTAGCGGGGGGGCCTACAATGAGCAGTTCTTC. Protein product: CASSQDPSGGAYNEQFF. The chain has TRBV4-2 and TRBJ2-1; 12 nucleotides align to TRBD2. This CDR3 comprises 17 residues. From germline, CDR1 is LGHNA and CDR2 YNFKEQ. Trimming removed 0 bases from V and 2 bases from J; junction bases left unmatched: 2.

The chain uses TRBV7-9 and TRBJ1-4, with D unresolved. The V and J ends lost 8 bases and 3 bases respectively, with 16 bases between them. From germline, CDR1 is SEHNR and CDR2 FQNEAQ (reference sequence). This CDR3 is 15 amino acids long. CDR3 amino acids: CASAHVGPSNEKLFF. The CDR3, as DNA: TGTGCCAGCGCCCACGTTGGGCCCTCTAATGAAAAACTGTTTTTT.

The chain joins TRBV14 to TRBJ1-4; D remains ambiguous. Germline CDR1 and CDR2: SGHDN and FVKESK. The CDR3 has 15 residues. Trimming pared 0 bases from V and 7 bases from J, leaving 12 bases between. The CDR3 is CASSQDLGESEKLFF. As DNA, the CDR3 is TGTGCCAGCAGCCAAGATCTCGGGGAAAGTGAAAAACTGTTTTTT.

V is TRBV4-1 and J is TRBJ1-1; 8 bases align to TRBD1. This CDR3 contains 14 residues. The ends lost 5 bases at V and 5 bases at J; junction bases unmatched: 7. CDR1 and CDR2 (germline): MGHRA, YSYEKL. The CDR3 sequence is CASSKTGALTEAFF. The CDR3 coding sequence is TGCGCCAGCAGCAAGACAGGGGCTCTGACTGAAGCTTTCTTT.

The chain carries TRBV7-6 and TRBJ1-1; 11 bases are a match to TRBD1. Germline values: CDR1 SGHVS, CDR2 FNYEAQ. The CDR3 consists of 14 residues. V shed 5 bases, J shed 4 bases, and the junction held 3 bases outside the gene matches. CDR3 DNA sequence: TGTGCCAGCAGCCGGGACAGGGGGAGCACTGAAGCTTTCTTT. This encodes CASSRDRGSTEAFF.

The chain uses TRBV15 and TRBJ2-5, with D perhaps matching TRBD2 (5 bases). Germline V gene data show CDR1 as LNHNV and CDR2 as YYDKDF (reference sequence). The CDR3 runs 11 residues. V was clipped by 5 bases and J by 5 bases, with 6 bases between them. The CDR3 coding sequence is TGTGCCACCAGCGGGGAGGAGACCCAGTACTTC. Translated: CATSGEETQYF. The full variable domain, completed using reference TRBV15 and TRBJ2-5, is DAMVIQNPRYQVTQFGKPVTLSCSQTLNHNVMYWYQQKSSQAPKLLFHYYDKDFNNEADTPDNFQSRRPNTSFCFLDIRSPGLGDTAMYLCATSGEETQYFGPGTRLLVL.

This chain joins TRBV30 and TRBJ1-1, with TRBD1 matching 8 bases. V shed 7 bases, J shed 1 base, and the junction held 2 bases outside the gene matches. The germline V gene has CDR1 GTSNPN and CDR2 SVGIG (reference sequence). CDR3 length: 12 amino acids. This chain's CDR3 is CAYDRGNTEAFF. The CDR3 DNA follows: TGTGCCTACGACAGGGGGAACACTGAAGCTTTCTTT. The variable domain in full, with the rest retrieved from reference TRBV30 and TRBJ1-1, is SQTIHQWPATLVQPVGSPLSLECTVEGTSNPNLYWYRQAAGRGLQLLFYSVGIGQISSEVPQNLSASRPQDRQFILSSKKLLLSDSGFYLCAYDRGNTEAFFGQGTRLTVV.

CDR3 sequence: CASSLPPSGRYYEQYF. The CDR3 DNA reads as TGTGCCAGCAGCTTACCCCCTAGCGGCCGGTACTACGAGCAGTACTTC. J is TRBJ2-7 and V is TRBV7-2; 7 bases match TRBD2. Looked up from germline, CDR1 is SGHTA and CDR2 is FQGNSA. The ends lost 2 bases at V and 3 bases at J; junction bases unmatched: 10. CDR3 size: 16 residues. The full variable domain, completed using reference TRBV7-2 and TRBJ2-7, is GAGVSQSPSNKVTEKGKDVELRCDPISGHTALYWYRQSLGQGLEFLIYFQGNSAPDKSGLPSDRFSAERTGGSVSTLTIQRTQQEDSAVYLCASSLPPSGRYYEQYFGPGTRLTVT.

The gene calls are TRBV19 and TRBJ2-7, with TRBD1 matching 10 bases. V trimming: 3 bases; J trimming: 1 base; junction bases outside the gene matches: 6. CDR3 length: 16 amino acids. The germline V gene encodes CDR1 LNHDA and CDR2 SQIVND (reference sequence). CDR3 DNA sequence: TGTGCCAGTAGTATCTCACCGGGACAGGGGTCCTACGAGCAGTACTTC. Its protein product is CASSISPGQGSYEQYF.